The 9 T cell receptor beta chains presented below share a single source sample, sequenced in a study of cytomegalovirus exposure and HLA in healthy donors. 13 Jbeta primers and 60 Vbeta primers were used for the PCR. Using immunoSEQ multiplex PCR, the repertoire was profiled, and TCRdb retains in-frame clones only, with some absent. The data contain more than 150,000 clones, roughly 82% of them singletons. Sequenced material: PBMCs. These receptors all stem from a girl under 10 years old in good health and CMV-seropositive.

J is TRBJ2-7 and V is TRBV19; D may be TRBD2 (7 bases). Trimming left V 3 bases short and J 9 bases short, with 21 bases between. Per germline, CDR1 LNHDA and CDR2 SQIVND (reference sequence). CDR3 length: 15 residues. The DNA of the CDR3 is TGTGCCAGTAGTATTTCGGGGGGCAGGAGCTATGGGCAGTACTTC. The encoded protein is CASSISGGRSYGQYF.

The chain couples TRBV27 to TRBJ1-5; TRBD1 might be the D (5 bases). The germline V gene has CDR1 MNHEY and CDR2 SMNVEV (reference sequence). This CDR3 region has 15 residues. V lost 4 bases and J lost 4, with 14 bases in between. CDR3 in amino acids: CASSSQGIVNQPQHF. In nucleotides, the CDR3 is TGTGCCAGCAGTTCCCAGGGAATCGTAAATCAGCCCCAGCATTTT.

The chain joins TRBV5-1 to TRBJ2-5; D is possibly TRBD2 (5 bases). The germline V gene encodes CDR1 SGHRS and CDR2 YFSETQ. V dropped 4 bases and J dropped 5 bases, with 15 bases sitting between them. The CDR3 sequence is 14 residues long. CDR3 sequence reads: CASSRSAFGETQYF. The CDR3 DNA is TGCGCCAGCAGCCGTAGCGCCTTCGGGGAGACCCAGTACTTC.

V gene TRBV30 combines with J gene TRBJ2-1; no firm D call. Germline CDR1 GTSNPN, CDR2 SVGIG (reference sequence). CDR3 size: 14 residues. V was pared by 0 bases and J by 1 base, with 7 bases between. CDR3 DNA: TGTGCCTGGAGTGTGACTTCTTCCTACAATGAGCAGTTCTTC. Protein product: CAWSVTSSYNEQFF.

The chain is built from TRBV6-1 and TRBJ1-4; 11 bases are a match to TRBD1. From germline, CDR1 is MNHNS and CDR2 SASEGT. This CDR3 has 14 residues. The V segment lost 3 bases and the J segment 7 bases; nucleotides outside the gene matches: 1. In nucleotides, the CDR3 is TGTGCCAGCAGTGACGGGACAGGGGGTGAAAAACTGTTTTTT. Its protein product is CASSDGTGGEKLFF.

This sequence joins TRBV10-3 and TRBJ1-4; D is uncertain. From germline, CDR1 is ENHRY and CDR2 SYGVKD. The CDR3 contains 13 residues. Trimming pared 8 bases from V and 4 bases from J, leaving 11 bases between. CDR3 nucleotides: TGTGCCATCTCGTCGGAGGATAATGAAAAACTGTTTTTT. It codes for CAISSEDNEKLFF.

This clone has only a few counts. The same CDR3 arises from other DNA sequences in this sample as well. The DNA of the CDR3 is TGCAGTGCTAGAGCAGGGTACGAGCAGTACTTC. Amino acid sequence: CSARAGYEQYF. The chain links TRBV20-1 to TRBJ2-7; tentatively, D is TRBD1 (5 bases). Trimming took 1 base from V and 4 from J, leaving 5 bases between them. Per the germline V gene, CDR1 is DFQATT and CDR2 is SNEGSKA (reference sequence). This CDR3 has 11 residues.

The V call is TRBV12-5, the J call TRBJ2-5; no clear D. The CDR3 runs to 15 residues. Trimming removed 0 bases at V and 0 bases at J, with 8 bases between. The germline CDR1 and CDR2 sequences are LGHNT and FRNRAP. CDR3 sequence: CASGLVRTDQETQYF. For the CDR3, the DNA is TGTGCTAGTGGTTTGGTACGAACAGACCAAGAGACCCAGTACTTC.

This rearrangement joins TRBV5-1 to TRBJ1-4, with TRBD1 matching 7 bases. The CDR3 has 16 amino acids. The V and J ends lost 4 bases and 4 bases, in that order; junction bases with no gene match: 10. The germline gives CDR1 SGHRS, CDR2 YFSETQ. The CDR3 reads CASSQARTGDNEKLFF. In DNA form, the CDR3 reads TGCGCCAGCAGCCAAGCCAGGACAGGTGATAATGAAAAACTGTTTTTT.